This TCR beta chain was obtained from a study of CD8 T cells in ankylosing spondylitis. Each CDR3 protein gets one entry after TCRdb re-called the 5' RACE reads with MiXCR. This sample has 250,000 or so distinct CDR3 sequences; 24% occur once, and the top ten carry roughly 0.67%. With respect to this clonotype: Its antigen is not known.

Study-wide points: Seemingly characteristic of ankylosing spondylitis blood was a TCR beta motif consisting of roughly 8 highly homologous variants.

The CDR3 runs 15 residues. Germline CDR1 and CDR2: DFQATT and SNEGSKA (reference sequence). V lost 6 bases, J lost 4 bases, and 9 bases stayed unmatched. This receptor was obtained from a male donor with ankylosing spondylitis or in good health (not recorded which). Sequencing was carried out using blood, either unsorted or a sorted T cell fraction (not recorded which). V and J are TRBV20-1 and TRBJ2-1; 10 nucleotides match TRBD1. CDR3 in amino acids: CSAPGGDRGYNEQFF. The CDR3, as DNA: TGCAGTGCCCCCGGGGGGGACAGGGGTTACAATGAGCAGTTCTTC.